The 10 T cell receptor beta chains reported below all come from one sample, sequenced in a study of blood T cell repertoires in COVID-19. Profiled with immunoSEQ multiplex PCR; TCRdb holds only in-frame clones, not every one. The data contain some 120,000 clones, 80% of them seen just once; the ten biggest clones take up roughly 25%. Sequenced input: peripheral blood. The receptor set was obtained from a human donor in a cohort sampled during active COVID-19.

This chain uses TRBV3-1 (or the pseudogene TRBV3-2) with TRBJ2-1, with 9 nucleotides matching TRBD2. The CDR3 extends over 18 amino acids. Germline V gene lookup returns CDR1 LGHDT and CDR2 YNNKEL (reference sequence). Trimming took 4 bases from V and 7 from J; bases not matched to a gene: 17. The CDR3 sequence is CASSLMTDRTSALNEQFF. The CDR3 DNA sequence: TGTGCCAGCAGCCTTATGACGGACCGGACTAGCGCCCTTAATGAGCAGTTCTTC.

The V call is TRBV27, the J call TRBJ2-5; a weak D match, TRBD1 (5 bases). The CDR3 length is 15 residues. Germline assignment: CDR1 MNHEY and CDR2 SMNVEV (reference sequence). Deletions cut 3 bases from V and 0 bases from J, with 11 bases between. The CDR3 reads CASSFEGRDQETQYF. The CDR3 bases are TGTGCCAGCAGTTTTGAAGGCAGGGACCAAGAGACCCAGTACTTC.

This rearrangement joins TRBV5-1 to TRBJ2-7; 9 bases match TRBD1. Germline CDR1 reads SGHRS; CDR2 reads YFSETQ. This CDR3 has 14 amino acids. The ends lost 2 bases at V and 3 bases at J; junction bases unmatched: 3. The CDR3 reads CASSFTGGNYEQYF. DNA for the CDR3: TGCGCCAGCAGCTTTACAGGGGGCAACTACGAGCAGTACTTC.

The V call is TRBV29-1, the J call TRBJ1-1; a possible D gene is TRBD1 (5 bases). Trimming removed 2 bases at V and 3 bases at J, with 10 bases between. The CDR3 is made up of 13 amino acids. From germline, CDR1 is SQVTM and CDR2 ANQGSEA. CDR3 in amino acids: CSVEWGRDTEAFF. CDR3 sequence (DNA): TGCAGCGTTGAATGGGGCCGAGACACTGAAGCTTTCTTT.

This chain joins TRBV7-2 and TRBJ1-4, with TRBD1 identical over 8 bases. CDR1 is SGHTA, CDR2 FQGNSA, per germline. The junction had 10 bases not matched to a gene; V was cut back by 4 bases and J by 12 bases. This CDR3 has 14 residues. This CDR3 is CASSSDRGGRELFF. In DNA, the CDR3 is TGTGCCAGCAGCTCAGACAGGGGAGGAAGGGAACTGTTTTTT.

The chain joins TRBV2 to TRBJ2-2; the D gene is possibly TRBD1 (5 bases). This CDR3 comprises 15 residues. Trimming took 7 bases from V and 4 from J, leaving 16 bases between them. Per germline, CDR1 SNHLY and CDR2 FYNNEI. Here the CDR3 reads CASTQTAPATGELFF. The CDR3 DNA sequence: TGTGCCAGCACCCAGACAGCTCCTGCCACCGGGGAGCTGTTTTTT.

V gene TRBV7-9 combines with J gene TRBJ2-3, with 8 bases that match TRBD2. Losses at the gene ends were 4 bases for V and 4 bases for J; bases not matched to a gene: 4. From germline, CDR1 is SEHNR and CDR2 FQNEAQ (reference sequence). CDR3 length: 14 amino acids. Written as DNA, the CDR3 is TGTGCCAGCAGCTCTGGCGGGGGGCCAGATACGCAGTATTTT. It specifies CASSSGGGPDTQYF.

V gene TRBV10-2 combines with J gene TRBJ2-7; no clear D. The germline gives CDR1 WSHSY, CDR2 SAAADI. V was cut by 7 bases and J by 2 bases, with 9 bases left in between. The CDR3 length is 12 residues. The CDR3 DNA reads as TGCGCCAGCACAGGTGACACCTACGAGCAGTACTTC. Translated: CASTGDTYEQYF.

This chain joins TRBV6-4 and TRBJ1-4; 10 positions agree with TRBD1. The CDR3 length is 14 residues. Germline V gives CDR1 MRHNA, CDR2 SNTAGT. V lost 5 bases, J lost 5 bases, and 2 bases stayed unmatched. Here the CDR3 DNA reads TGTGCCAGCAGTCCGGGACAGGGGAATGAAAAACTGTTTTTT. Translation: CASSPGQGNEKLFF.

The chain is built from TRBV6-5 and TRBJ2-2; D possibly corresponds to TRBD1 (6 bases). Trimming pared 4 bases from V and 4 bases from J, leaving 16 bases between. The CDR3 runs to 16 residues. Germline CDR1 reads MNHEY; CDR2 reads SVGAGI. CDR3 amino acids: CASSSTQGWGTGELFF. Here the CDR3 DNA reads TGTGCCAGCAGTTCCACCCAGGGGTGGGGCACCGGGGAGCTGTTTTTT.